This TCR beta chain is drawn from a study of breast tumors, draining lymph nodes, adjacent tissues. Study-level points and caveats: Tumors had less TCR diversity than lymph nodes, more than nontumor tissue. Compared with basal-like, luminal-like tumors shared significantly more repertoire with nontumor tissue. Data fit most tumor T cells coming from lymph node, expanding in tumor. Tumor T cell lymph node origin was a supported hypothesis, not proven.

Axillary draining lymph nodes of breast cancer patients supplied the node samples. In its sample, this clonotype was seen many times. Its antigen is not identified. The CDR3 has 18 residues. With 3 bases clipped from V and 1 base from J, the junction kept 15 bases outside the gene matches. CDR1 is SGHTA, CDR2 FQGNSA, per germline. TCRdb reprocessed the multiplex PCR reads via MiXCR and lists one record per CDR3 protein. The sample gives fewer than 200,000 distinct CDR3 sequences, about 30% of which show up once; approximately 4.2% is in the top ten. The chain is built from TRBV7-2 and TRBJ2-7, with 7 bases identical to TRBD1. Sequenced sample: axillary lymph node tissue. The receptor comes from a female donor with breast cancer. Some clones in this sample may be carry-over from other donors' samples. The CDR3 region has the DNA TGTGCCAGCAGCTTTCCGGGGTACAGGGGTTCTTCATCCTACGAGCAGTACTTC. This gives the protein CASSFPGYRGSSSYEQYF.